The clone carrying this T cell receptor (beta chain) was counted many times. What it binds is not known. The data belong to a study of Graves' ophthalmopathy and Graves' hyperthyroidism. Using RNA transcripts, the TCR beta CDR3 regions were amplified. The workflow started with a first-round RT-PCR run with HTBI primers and then moved on to a second-round multiplex PCR. One entry per CDR3 protein, called by TCRdb with MiXCR from the multiplex PCR reads. The table lists 45,000 to 60,000 distinct CDR3 sequences, more than 40% of them singletons, with 4.7% in the top ten. Between the trimmed V and J ends, which lost 3 bases and 0 bases, there was a span of 7 bases. Germline V lookup: CDR1 MRHNA, CDR2 SNTAGT. The CDR3 consists of 14 residues. General study findings and limits: Thyroid clonotypes that were expanded above 0.001 frequency mostly also appeared in blood.

This sequence originates from an adult woman with Graves' ophthalmopathy. The sequencing sample was made of peripheral blood. The chain combines TRBV6-4 with TRBJ2-3; D is ambiguous. CDR3 coding DNA: TGTGCCAGCAGTGAGAGAGCTAGCACAGATACGCAGTATTTT. Translated: CASSERASTDTQYF.